The 15 T cell receptor beta chains below come from one sample, sequenced in a study of shared clonotypes between healthy human individuals. Profiled with immunoSEQ multiplex PCR; TCRdb holds only in-frame clones, not every one. The sample holds around 500,000 clones; about 78% are singletons and the top ten take around 13%. The sequencing sample was made of PBMCs. These receptors were obtained from a woman between 40 and 55 years old in good health. Some clones in this sample may be carry-over from other donors' samples.

The V gene is TRBV7-2, the J gene TRBJ1-4; no firm D call. V lost 4 bases to trimming and J lost 10 bases, with 19 bases between them. The germline V gene encodes CDR1 SGHTA and CDR2 FQGNSA. This CDR3 comprises 15 residues. CDR3 amino acids: CASSSGGQTTRKLFF. The CDR3, as DNA: TGTGCCAGCAGCTCAGGAGGCCAAACTACGCGAAAACTGTTTTTT.

This chain connects TRBV4-2 to TRBJ2-2, with D uncertain. Looked up from germline, CDR1 is LGHNA and CDR2 is YNFKEQ. V was cut by 0 bases and J by 0 bases, with 11 bases left in between. The CDR3 is 17 residues long. The CDR3 nucleotides are TGTGCCAGCAGCCAAGATCTACTGCGAACGAACACCGGGGAGCTGTTTTTT. Encoded protein: CASSQDLLRTNTGELFF.

This chain joins TRBV11-1 and TRBJ2-4; D is ambiguous. Trimming pared 5 bases from V and 5 bases from J, leaving 13 bases between. In germline, CDR1 is SGHAT, CDR2 FQDESV (reference sequence). There are 14 residues in the CDR3. This CDR3 reads CASSPYGTENIQYF. The CDR3 DNA sequence: TGTGCCAGCAGCCCATACGGCACGGAAAACATTCAGTACTTC.

The chain has TRBV11-3 and TRBJ2-2; D remains ambiguous. Trimming removed 5 bases at V and 3 bases at J, with 4 bases between. Germline V lookup: CDR1 SGHNT, CDR2 YENEEA. This CDR3 region has 12 residues. The CDR3 region is CASSPDTGELFF. The CDR3 region has the DNA TGTGCCAGCAGCCCAGACACCGGGGAGCTGTTTTTT.

At least ten counts were recorded for this clone. The gene calls are TRBV10-2 and TRBJ2-7; D possibly uses TRBD1 or TRBD2 (5 bases each). The CDR3 contains 11 residues. Germline V gene lookup returns CDR1 WSHSY and CDR2 SAAADI. Trimming took 2 bases from V and 6 from J, leaving 5 bases between them. In nucleotides, the CDR3 is TGCGCCAGCAGTGAGGGGGGCGAGCAGTACTTC. Translating it yields CASSEGGEQYF.

The V gene is TRBV11-2, the J gene TRBJ2-7; 10 bases map to TRBD2. CDR1 is SGHAT and CDR2 is FQNNGV in the germline V gene. The CDR3 consists of 15 residues. Trimming took 5 bases from V and 6 from J; bases not matched to a gene: 10. The DNA for the CDR3 is TGTGCCAGCAGCCAAGGGACTAGCGACTTTGGCGAGCAGTACTTC. Its protein product is CASSQGTSDFGEQYF.

The chain uses TRBV28 and TRBJ1-2, with a weak D call TRBD1 (6 bases). This CDR3 spans 14 amino acids. With 6 bases removed from V and 2 bases from J, the gap between germline ends came to 13 bases. Germline CDR1 is MDHEN and CDR2 is SYDVKM. CDR3 DNA sequence: TGTGCCAGCAGGGGGGGGGCAGTAAACTATGGCTACACCTTC. Protein product: CASRGGAVNYGYTF.

The chain carries TRBV10-3 and TRBJ2-3; 8 nucleotides align to TRBD2. Germline trimming cut 2 bases from V and 2 bases from J; bases unmatched to any gene: 3. This CDR3 has 15 residues. Germline lookup yields CDR1 ENHRY and CDR2 SYGVKD. The CDR3 DNA follows: TGTGCCATCAGTGAGGCGGGAGGCCCCACAGATACGCAGTATTTT. It yields the protein CAISEAGGPTDTQYF.

This sequence joins TRBV15 and TRBJ2-5, with a weak D call TRBD1 (6 bases). With 2 bases removed from V and 4 bases from J, the gap between germline ends came to 14 bases. CDR3 length: 15 residues. Looked up from germline, CDR1 is LNHNV and CDR2 is YYDKDF (reference sequence). The CDR3 nucleotides read TGTGCCACCAGCAGACAGAATCAGGGGAGAGAGACCCAGTACTTC. Its translation is CATSRQNQGRETQYF.

This chain uses TRBV11-2 with TRBJ2-2; no definite D call. The germline V and J ends were trimmed by 4 bases and 0 bases, with 12 bases remaining between them. The germline V gene encodes CDR1 SGHAT and CDR2 FQNNGV. This CDR3 spans 16 amino acids. As DNA, the CDR3 is TGTGCCAGCAGCTCAGTTGGTACCCCGAACACCGGGGAGCTGTTTTTT. Encoded protein: CASSSVGTPNTGELFF.

CDR3 loop: CSATDWSSYEQYF. The CDR3 DNA follows: TGCAGCGCCACGGACTGGAGCTCCTACGAGCAGTACTTC. The chain links TRBV29-1 to TRBJ2-7, with D possibly TRBD2 on 5 matching bases. This CDR3 is built from 13 residues. The V end lost 7 bases, the J end lost 0 bases, and 13 bases lay between the germline ends. CDR1 and CDR2 (germline): SQVTM, ANQGSEA.

The chain couples TRBV10-3 to TRBJ1-1, with TRBD1 identical over 7 bases. CDR3 length: 14 residues. Losses at the gene ends were 4 bases for V and 2 bases for J; bases not matched to a gene: 4. Germline CDR1 and CDR2: ENHRY and SYGVKD. DNA of the CDR3: TGTGCCATCAGTGGAGGGGACAGCAACACTGAAGCTTTCTTT. Its protein is CAISGGDSNTEAFF.

There are a few counts of this clone. The rearrangement joins TRBV28 to TRBJ2-7, with a possible D match to TRBD2 (6 bases). Trimming cost V 5 bases and J 1 base, with 15 bases left between them. Looked up from germline, CDR1 is MDHEN and CDR2 is SYDVKM. This CDR3 is 15 amino acids long. Here the CDR3 DNA reads TGTGCCAGCAGTCAATTGGGGACTCTATCCTACGAGCAGTACTTC. Its translation: CASSQLGTLSYEQYF.

The rearrangement links TRBV2 to TRBJ1-2; D call uncertain. Trimming removed 7 bases at V and 1 base at J, with 7 bases between. The CDR3 is made up of 12 amino acids. Germline V gives CDR1 SNHLY, CDR2 FYNNEI. The CDR3 is CASKAGNYGYTF. The CDR3 nucleotides are TGTGCCAGCAAGGCCGGTAACTATGGCTACACCTTC.

The V and J genes are TRBV9 and TRBJ1-5, with 8 bases matching TRBD1. This CDR3 is 15 amino acids long. With 4 bases clipped from V and 1 base from J, the junction kept 4 bases outside the gene matches. Germline values: CDR1 SGDLS, CDR2 YYNGEE. This chain's CDR3 is CASSLQGGSNQPQHF. The CDR3 coding sequence is TGTGCCAGCAGCCTACAGGGGGGAAGCAATCAGCCCCAGCATTTT.